The 7 T cell receptor beta chains in this list originate from one sample, sequenced in a study of T-cell reconstitution after alpha-beta-depleted transplantation in children. Using unique molecular identifiers, the investigators prepared the TCRbeta library. TCRdb re-derived calls from the PCR reads in MiXCR, one entry per CDR3 protein. In the table there are 300,000 to 350,000 distinct CDR3 sequences, 15% to 20% of which are singletons. This material consisted of PBMCs, mostly from graft donor cells, taken 360 days after TCRalphabeta/CD19-depleted stem cell transplant. All receptors derive from a male patient aged 2-15 years who had a stem cell transplant for acute lymphoblastic leukemia, so the T cells may come from the graft donor.

The chain has TRBV4-2 and TRBJ2-7; weak D call: TRBD2 (5 bases). Germline CDR1 and CDR2: LGHNA and YNFKEQ. This CDR3 has 15 amino acids. V was clipped by 0 bases and J by 2 bases, with 11 bases between them. The CDR3 is CASSQEERDTYEQYF. As DNA, the CDR3 is TGTGCCAGCAGCCAAGAGGAGAGGGATACCTACGAGCAGTACTTC.

This clonotype has ten or more counts. The chain links TRBV12-3 or TRBV12-4 to TRBJ1-5; D gene ambiguous. The CDR3 runs 15 residues. Trimming shortened V by 0 bases and J by 0 bases, and 6 bases separated the two germline ends. CDR3 region: CASSLAVYSNQPQHF. For the CDR3, the DNA is TGTGCCAGCAGTTTAGCGGTATATAGCAATCAGCCCCAGCATTTT.

The chain recombines TRBV4-3 with TRBJ1-6; 7 bases fit TRBD1. The CDR3 is made up of 16 amino acids. V shed 0 bases and J 7 bases; nucleotides not matched to a gene: 6. Per the germline V gene, CDR1 is LGHNA and CDR2 is YSLEER. Written as DNA, the CDR3 is TGCGCCAGCAGCCAAGATCCCCCAGGGGGAAATTCACCCCTCCACTTT. Protein sequence: CASSQDPPGGNSPLHF.

CDR3 DNA: TGTGCCAGCAGTTACTCCCTAGCGGGAGTGGAGACCCAGTACTTC. It yields the protein CASSYSLAGVETQYF. This chain links TRBV6-5 with TRBJ2-5; 10 bases align to TRBD2. Germline values: CDR1 MNHEY, CDR2 SVGAGI. V trimming: 0 bases; J trimming: 5 bases; junction bases outside the gene matches: 3. The length of the CDR3 is 15 residues.

This clonotype was seen at least ten times. The chain has TRBV29-1 and TRBJ1-1, with 9 bases fitting TRBD1. The CDR3 length is 13 residues. Germline V gives CDR1 SQVTM, CDR2 ANQGSEA. J lost 5 bases, V lost 5 bases, and 6 bases had no gene match. The CDR3 bases are TGCAGCGTTAGGAGGACAGGGGTAACTGAAGCTTTCTTT. The encoded protein is CSVRRTGVTEAFF.

This clonotype has ten or more counts. Because the CDR3's place on the DNA is in doubt, the DNA is left out and the CDR3 is given as listed by TCRdb. The chain has TRBV6-1 and TRBJ2-5; the table's TRBD1 call for D was not verified on the DNA. The length of the CDR3 is 15 amino acids, counting both ends. Germline lookup yields CDR1 MNHNS and CDR2 SASEGT. The CDR3 spells CASSPLWQGRETQYF.

This clonotype has at least ten counts. J is TRBJ2-2 and V is TRBV12-3 or TRBV12-4; 7 bases align to TRBD2. V shed 4 bases, J shed 4 bases, and the junction held 3 bases outside the gene matches. The CDR3 spans 14 residues. For the CDR3, the DNA is TGTGCCAGCAGTTGGGGGGGAAGCACCGGGGAGCTGTTTTTT. This gives the protein CASSWGGSTGELFF.